The source of this T cell receptor (beta chain) is a study of graft-versus-host responses after intestinal transplantation. Looking at the study overall: Grafts that recipients had were multivisceral, liver-intestinal, or isolated intestinal transplants. Once they had received anti-thymocyte globulin induction, all recipients took tacrolimus and steroids for approximately 3 years.

A note on this clone: As yet, its antigen is unknown.

With 3 bases removed from V and 5 bases from J, the gap between germline ends came to 10 bases. Germline V gene lookup returns CDR1 KGHSH and CDR2 LQKENI. There are 13 residues in the CDR3. Sequencing was performed with immunoSEQ multiplex PCR; in TCRdb, only in-frame clones are kept and a portion is missing. The table lists tens of thousands of clones, about 90% of them singletons, with around 0.11% in the top ten. This receptor was taken from a human donor who received an intestinal transplant. This rearrangement joins TRBV18 to TRBJ1-1, with unresolved D. Sequences were derived from unstimulated CD4+ T cells sorted from spleen or lymph node cells, sampled before intestinal transplant. The CDR3 bases are TGTGCCAGCTCACCGGGCAGCGGAACTGAAGCTTTCTTT. Residues: CASSPGSGTEAFF.